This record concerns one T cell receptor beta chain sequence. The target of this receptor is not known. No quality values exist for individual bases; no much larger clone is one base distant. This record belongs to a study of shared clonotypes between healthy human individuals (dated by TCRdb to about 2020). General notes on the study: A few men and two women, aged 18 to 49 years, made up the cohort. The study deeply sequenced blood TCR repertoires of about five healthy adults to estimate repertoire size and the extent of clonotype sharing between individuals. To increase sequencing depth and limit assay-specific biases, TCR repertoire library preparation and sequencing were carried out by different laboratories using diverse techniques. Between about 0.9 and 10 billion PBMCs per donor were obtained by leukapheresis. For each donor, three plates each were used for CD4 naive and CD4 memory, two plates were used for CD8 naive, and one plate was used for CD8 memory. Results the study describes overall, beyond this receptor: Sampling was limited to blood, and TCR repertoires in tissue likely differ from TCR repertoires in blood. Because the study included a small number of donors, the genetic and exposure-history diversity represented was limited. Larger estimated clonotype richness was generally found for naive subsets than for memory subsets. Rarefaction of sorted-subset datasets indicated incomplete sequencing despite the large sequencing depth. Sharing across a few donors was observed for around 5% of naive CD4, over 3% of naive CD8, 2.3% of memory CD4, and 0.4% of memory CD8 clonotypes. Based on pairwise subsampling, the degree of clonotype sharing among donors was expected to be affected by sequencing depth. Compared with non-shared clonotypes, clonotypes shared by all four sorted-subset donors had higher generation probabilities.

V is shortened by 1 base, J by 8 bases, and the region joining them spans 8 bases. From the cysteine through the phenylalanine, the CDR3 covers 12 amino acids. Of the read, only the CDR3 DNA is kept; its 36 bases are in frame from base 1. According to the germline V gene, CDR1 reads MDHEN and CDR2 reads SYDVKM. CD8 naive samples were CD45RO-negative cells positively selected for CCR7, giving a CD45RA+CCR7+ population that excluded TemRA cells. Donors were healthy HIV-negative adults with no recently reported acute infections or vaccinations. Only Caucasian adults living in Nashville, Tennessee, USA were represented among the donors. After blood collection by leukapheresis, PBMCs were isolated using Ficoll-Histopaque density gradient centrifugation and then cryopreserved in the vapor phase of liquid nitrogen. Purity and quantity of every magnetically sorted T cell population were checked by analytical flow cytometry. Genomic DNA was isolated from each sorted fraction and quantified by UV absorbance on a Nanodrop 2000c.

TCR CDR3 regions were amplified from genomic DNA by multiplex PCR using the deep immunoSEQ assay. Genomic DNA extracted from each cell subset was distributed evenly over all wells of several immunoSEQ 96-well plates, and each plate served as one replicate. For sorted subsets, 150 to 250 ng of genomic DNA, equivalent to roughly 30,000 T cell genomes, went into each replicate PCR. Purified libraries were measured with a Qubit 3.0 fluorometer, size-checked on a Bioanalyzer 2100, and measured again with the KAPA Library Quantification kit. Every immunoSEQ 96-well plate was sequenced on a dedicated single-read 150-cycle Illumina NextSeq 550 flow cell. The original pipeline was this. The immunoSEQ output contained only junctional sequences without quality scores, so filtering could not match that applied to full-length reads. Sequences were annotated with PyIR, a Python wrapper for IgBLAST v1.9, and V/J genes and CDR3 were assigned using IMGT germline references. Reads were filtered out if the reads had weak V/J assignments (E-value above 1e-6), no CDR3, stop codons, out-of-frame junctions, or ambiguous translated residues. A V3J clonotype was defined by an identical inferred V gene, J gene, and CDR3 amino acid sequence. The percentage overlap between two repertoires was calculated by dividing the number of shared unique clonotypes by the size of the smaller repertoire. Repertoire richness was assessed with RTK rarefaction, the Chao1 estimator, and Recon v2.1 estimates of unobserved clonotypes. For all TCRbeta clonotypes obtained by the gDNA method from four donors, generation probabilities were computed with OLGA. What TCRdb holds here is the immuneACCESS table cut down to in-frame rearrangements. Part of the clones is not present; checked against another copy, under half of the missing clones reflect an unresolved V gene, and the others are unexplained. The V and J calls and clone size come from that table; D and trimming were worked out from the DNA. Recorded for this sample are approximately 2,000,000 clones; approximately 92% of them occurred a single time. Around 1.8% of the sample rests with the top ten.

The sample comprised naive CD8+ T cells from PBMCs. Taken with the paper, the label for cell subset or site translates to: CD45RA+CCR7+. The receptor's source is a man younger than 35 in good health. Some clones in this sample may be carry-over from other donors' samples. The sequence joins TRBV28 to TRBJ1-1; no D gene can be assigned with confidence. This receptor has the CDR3 CASSLFSREAFF. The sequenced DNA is TGTGCCAGCAGTTTATTTAGCAGGGAAGCTTTCTTT.